The clone carrying this T cell receptor (beta chain) has only a few counts. Its antigen remains unknown. V was shortened by 4 bases and J by 8 bases, with 14 bases between the two germline ends. This CDR3 has 13 residues. Germline values: CDR1 SGHTA, CDR2 FQGNSA. Combining iRepertoire HTBI primers with Arm-PCR of CDR3 regions, the authors built TCR beta libraries. TCRdb called the multiplex PCR reads again in MiXCR, with one record for every CDR3 protein. This sample has about 420,000 distinct CDR3 sequences, with about 17% found just once. The entry originates in a study of regulatory T cells in long-lasting Graves disease. Sample time point: newly diagnosed GD, antithyroid drugs for less than 3 months. RNA extracted from PBMCs served as the sequencing template. Study conclusions and caveats: Patients whose Graves' disease persisted exhibited lower TCR diversity than those newly diagnosed. Persistent disease preferred TRBV28, TRBJ1-2 and TRBJ2-5.

This sample was shared with a second study, whose subject was T cells in Graves' hyperthyroidism and ophthalmopathy. From that paper: Diagnoses rested on clinical symptoms, serum thyroxine and TRAb, thyroid ultrasound and orbital computed tomography. Blood held most thyroid clonotypes expanded above 0.001 frequency.

This material consisted of peripheral blood mononuclear cells (PBMCs), taken at new diagnosis, from a patient treated with antithyroid drugs. This chain connects TRBV7-2 to TRBJ1-2; possibly TRBD1 for D (6 bases). This TCR came from a woman aged 18-29 years with Graves disease. The CDR3 loop is CASSYAGAGGYTF. The CDR3 DNA reads as TGTGCCAGCAGCTACGCAGGGGCCGGGGGCTACACCTTC.